This TCR beta chain came from a study of cytomegalovirus exposure and HLA in healthy donors. With respect to this clone: Its antigen is unidentified.

The assay was immunoSEQ multiplex PCR, and TCRdb's table has in-frame clones only and misses some. The data show over 100,000 clones, approximately 91% seen once. Overall study results and limits: Some public TCRs appeared in many individuals, while most sequences were rare.

Germline CDR1 reads SGHDT; CDR2 reads YYEEEE. The CDR3 has 17 residues. With 4 bases removed from V and 0 bases from J, the gap between germline ends came to 17 bases. Sequences were obtained from PBMCs. The chain carries TRBV5-6 and TRBJ1-5, with a possible D match to TRBD1 (6 bases). This clonotype was obtained from a woman aged 18-29 years in good health and CMV-seronegative. CDR3 sequence: CASSTSQGGYSNQPQHF. Here the CDR3 DNA reads TGTGCCAGCAGCACCTCACAGGGCGGATATAGCAATCAGCCCCAGCATTTT.